This T cell receptor beta chain was observed in a study of blood T cell repertoires in COVID-19. V gave up 0 bases and J gave up 1 base, with 6 bases separating them. Germline V gives CDR1 SGDLS, CDR2 YYNGEE. The CDR3 has 14 amino acids. Some clones are missing from TCRdb's copy, which holds only in-frame ones; the method was immunoSEQ multiplex PCR. This table holds some 320,000 clones, under 90% found once. Which cohort a participant joined came from the clinical history participants gave. Cohort 3 donors counted as recovered after two negative PCRs, clearance, or resolved symptoms. The TCR originated in a man in his sixties who had recovered from COVID-19. Sequenced: PBMCs or T cells enriched from blood (not recorded which). The V call is TRBV9, the J call TRBJ2-3; D is unclear. The CDR3 coding sequence is TGTGCCAGCAGCGTAGATCCCGGCACAGATACGCAGTATTTT. Translation: CASSVDPGTDTQYF.